This T cell receptor (beta chain) was recorded in a study of blood T cell repertoires in COVID-19. Trimming removed 5 bases from V and 6 bases from J, with 11 bases in between. CDR3 length equals 13 residues. The germline CDR1 and CDR2 sequences are GTSNPN and SVGIG (reference sequence). Sequenced by immunoSEQ multiplex PCR; TCRdb stores in-frame clones only, minus some. The table shows fewer than 200,000 clones, with 70% to 85% occurring only once. The specimen was PBMCs or T cells enriched from blood (not recorded which). The sequence came from a man aged 50-60 years who had recovered from COVID-19. The chain combines TRBV30 with TRBJ1-6; D is perhaps TRBD1 (6 bases). For the CDR3, the DNA is TGTGCCTGGGGGACATTTAGTAATTCACCCCTCCACTTT. Translating it yields CAWGTFSNSPLHF. Filled out from reference TRBV30 and TRBJ1-6, the complete variable domain reads SQTIHQWPATLVQPVGSPLSLECTVEGTSNPNLYWYRQAAGRGLQLLFYSVGIGQISSEVPQNLSASRPQDRQFILSSKKLLLSDSGFYLCAWGTFSNSPLHFGNGTRLTVT.